These 32 T cell receptor beta chains share one sample of origin, sequenced in a study of monozygotic twins with inflammatory bowel disease. From its re-call of the 5' RACE reads, TCRdb lists each CDR3 protein once, without DNA. The sample has approximately 400,000 distinct CDR3 sequences, and its top ten clones hold 2.4%. Sequencing was performed on blood. These receptors were collected from a human donor with ulcerative colitis or Crohn's disease, or a healthy co-twin of an affected twin (not recorded which).

The gene calls are TRBV5-6 and TRBJ1-4; the D call from TCRdb, TRBD1, cannot be confirmed without DNA. Per the germline V gene, CDR1 is SGHDT and CDR2 is YYEEEE. CDR3 length: 14 residues. The CDR3 protein is CASSFRQGGEKLFF.

The chain has TRBV6-5 and TRBJ2-5. The CDR3 has 14 residues. Germline V gene data show CDR1 as MNHEY and CDR2 as SVGAGI. CDR3 region: CASSYSSPQETQYF.

The V call is TRBV27, the J call TRBJ2-2. Germline lookup yields CDR1 MNHEY and CDR2 SMNVEV (reference sequence). This CDR3 spans 13 amino acids. Here the CDR3 reads CASSLKNTGELFF.

The rearrangement joins TRBV11-3 to TRBJ2-1; the D call of TRBD2 rests on TCRdb alone, since no DNA is present to check it. Per germline, CDR1 SGHNT and CDR2 YENEEA. The CDR3 consists of 14 residues. Here the CDR3 reads CASSLGISADEQFF.

J is TRBJ2-2 and V is TRBV27; TCRdb proposes TRBD1, but this gene call is untestable without DNA. The CDR3 is 15 residues long. CDR1 MNHEY and CDR2 SMNVEV come from the germline V gene (reference sequence). The CDR3 is CATGDRDRATGELFF.

The J gene is TRBJ2-1, the V gene TRBV12-3 or TRBV12-4; TCRdb picks TRBD2, but there is no DNA to check that call. The CDR3 has 16 residues. The CDR3 here is CASTRLAGGAINEQFF.

V gene TRBV30 combines with J gene TRBJ2-7; there is no DNA to check the TCRdb D call of TRBD2. This CDR3 comprises 12 residues. Germline CDR1 is GTSNPN and CDR2 is SVGIG (reference sequence). The CDR3 is CAFGLAGDEQYF.

CDR3 protein: CASSLVPTALGATEAFF. The chain combines TRBV7-9 with TRBJ1-1; lacking DNA, the TRBD1 call made by TCRdb goes unchecked. Per the germline V gene, CDR1 is SEHNR and CDR2 is FQNEAQ (reference sequence). This CDR3 region has 17 residues.

V and J are TRBV6-1 and TRBJ1-2; the D gene TCRdb calls, TRBD1, cannot be checked with no DNA. Germline CDR1 is MNHNS and CDR2 is SASEGT. The CDR3 sequence is 15 residues long. The CDR3 is CASSGGTKINYGYTF.

The J gene is TRBJ1-4, the V gene TRBV5-1. CDR3 length equals 14 residues. Germline CDR1 reads SGHRS; CDR2 reads YFSETQ. CDR3 amino acids: CASSLSEGYEKLFF.

The V and J genes are TRBV10-3 and TRBJ1-1. Germline loops: CDR1 ENHRY, CDR2 SYGVKD. This CDR3 spans 12 amino acids. The CDR3 is CAIGGGPPEAFF.

The chain carries TRBV7-2 and TRBJ1-1. Germline V gene sequence: CDR1 SGHTA, CDR2 FQGNSA. This CDR3 has 13 residues. This CDR3 reads CASSLVEGGEAFF.

V gene TRBV20-1 combines with J gene TRBJ1-1. CDR3 length: 13 residues. Germline V lookup: CDR1 DFQATT, CDR2 SNEGSKA (reference sequence). This CDR3 reads CSARGTEEIEAFF.

V and J are TRBV28 and TRBJ1-2. CDR3 length equals 15 residues. The V gene's germline CDR1 is MDHEN and CDR2 SYDVKM. CDR3 sequence reads: CASSSPFQGHYGYTF.

The chain carries TRBV2 and TRBJ1-6. Germline CDR1 and CDR2: SNHLY and FYNNEI. CDR3 length: 15 amino acids. This CDR3 reads CASSERETNNSPLHF.

The chain couples TRBV18 to TRBJ2-5; TCRdb's D call, TRBD1, is unchecked because there is no DNA. The germline gives CDR1 KGHSH, CDR2 LQKENI. The CDR3 loop spans 17 amino acids. The CDR3 spells CASSPRTGGIGQETQYF.

V and J are TRBV7-9 and TRBJ1-1. CDR3 length: 11 residues. The germline CDR1 and CDR2 sequences are SEHNR and FQNEAQ (reference sequence). CDR3 residues: CASSLRREAFF. The full variable domain, completed using reference TRBV7-9 and TRBJ1-1, is DTGVSQNPRHKITKRGQNVTFRCDPISEHNRLYWYRQTLGQGPEFLTYFQNEAQLEKSRLLSDRFSAERPKGSFSTLEIQRTEQGDSAMYLCASSLRREAFFGQGTRLTVV.

The chain is built from TRBV27 and TRBJ2-3; TCRdb's D call, TRBD2, is unchecked because there is no DNA. The CDR3 is 17 residues long. From germline, CDR1 is MNHEY and CDR2 SMNVEV (reference sequence). CDR3 amino acids: CASSSFRTSGGTDTQYF.

This chain uses TRBV18 with TRBJ1-4. CDR1 and CDR2 from the germline V gene are KGHSH and LQKENI. This CDR3 region has 14 residues. This chain's CDR3 is CASSPLALNEKLFF.

The chain employs TRBV6-5 and TRBJ2-3; TCRdb outputs TRBD2, but without DNA this stays unchecked. Germline-derived CDR1 and CDR2 are MNHEY and SVGAGI. There are 17 residues in the CDR3. The CDR3 sequence: CASSFSGLSGGTDTQYF.

This sequence joins TRBV7-3 and TRBJ2-1. Germline assignment: CDR1 SGHTA and CDR2 FQGTGA. The CDR3 has 15 residues. CDR3 sequence: CASSLIGAGLGEQFF.

V and J are TRBV5-1 and TRBJ2-5. Looked up from germline, CDR1 is SGHRS and CDR2 is YFSETQ. The CDR3 covers 14 residues. The CDR3 sequence: CASSLFASRETQYF.

The chain has TRBV12-3 or TRBV12-4 and TRBJ2-1. The CDR3 sequence is 18 residues long. The CDR3: CASSLVPRPGASYNEQFF.

This chain links TRBV30 with TRBJ2-3; TCRdb's D call, TRBD1, is unchecked because there is no DNA. The CDR3 covers 15 residues. Germline V gives CDR1 GTSNPN, CDR2 SVGIG (reference sequence). The CDR3 here is CAWSETGSLGDTQYF.

V gene TRBV5-1 combines with J gene TRBJ2-7; TCRdb selects TRBD1, and the lack of DNA leaves this call unchecked. Germline assignment: CDR1 SGHRS and CDR2 YFSETQ. The CDR3 loop spans 15 amino acids. This CDR3 is CASSLGQGSSYEQYF.

The chain couples TRBV7-8 to TRBJ1-5; TCRdb indicates TRBD1, and absent DNA this call remains unverified. The CDR3 consists of 15 residues. Germline V CDR1 and CDR2: SGHVS, FQNEAQ. This chain's CDR3 is CASSLVRGPNQPQHF.

V usage is TRBV6-5 and J usage is TRBJ1-1; the TRBD1 assignment by TCRdb is unverifiable without DNA. In germline, CDR1 is MNHEY, CDR2 SVGAGI. The CDR3 is made up of 15 amino acids. The CDR3 reads CASSYLVGRATEAFF.

The rearrangement joins TRBV7-8 to TRBJ1-4. The CDR3 consists of 16 residues. The germline CDR1 and CDR2 sequences are SGHVS and FQNEAQ. The CDR3 region is CASSLERAVNNEKLFF. Full variable domain (remainder filled in from reference TRBV7-8 and TRBJ1-4): GAGVSQSPRYKVAKRGQDVALRCDPISGHVSLFWYQQALGQGPEFLTYFQNEAQLDKSGLPSDRFFAERPEGSVSTLKIQRTQQEDSAVYLCASSLERAVNNEKLFFGSGTQLSVL.

The chain carries TRBV12-3 or TRBV12-4 and TRBJ1-6. The CDR3 totals 17 residues. CDR3 residues: CASRPDSGSSYNSPLHF.

The chain has TRBV19 and TRBJ2-1; TCRdb's D call of TRBD2 is untestable without DNA. The CDR3 extends over 16 amino acids. The germline V gene has CDR1 LNHDA and CDR2 SQIVND (reference sequence). This CDR3 is CASSTELSGRNNEQFF.

The V gene is TRBV7-3, the J gene TRBJ2-3; TCRdb outputs TRBD2, but without DNA this stays unchecked. The CDR3 length is 15 residues. Germline assignment: CDR1 SGHTA and CDR2 FQGTGA. The chain's CDR3 is CASSPESGGADTQYF.

The chain joins TRBV20-1 to TRBJ1-5; TCRdb gives TRBD1 as the D gene, but with no DNA this cannot be confirmed. CDR3 length: 15 residues. Germline CDR1 reads DFQATT; CDR2 reads SNEGSKA (reference sequence). CDR3: CSARGGEQLNQPQHF.